This TCR beta chain comes out of a study of PD-L1 blockade in urothelial cancer. Overall study context: Males with bladder-origin urothelial cancer made up about 90% of the roughly 29 patients. At 6 weeks and at 3 weeks (second dose) after treatment start, blood was analyzed.

Time point here: peripheral blood 6 weeks after treatment start. Sequencing was performed with immunoSEQ multiplex PCR; in TCRdb, only in-frame clones are kept and a portion is missing. Of roughly 100,000 clones in the sample, approximately 87% were seen once. CDR3 length equals 15 residues. V dropped 3 bases and J dropped 4 bases, with 10 bases sitting between them. Germline CDR1 LNHDA, CDR2 SQIVND (reference sequence). The chain carries TRBV19 and TRBJ2-6; D remains ambiguous. The sequence was obtained from a man aged 65 to 85 with urothelial cancer. The material sequenced was PBMCs, taken around atezolizumab (anti-PD-L1) treatment. The CDR3 DNA sequence: TGTGCCAGTAGTATCCGAGGAGCGGGGGCCAACGTCCTGACTTTC. Encoded protein: CASSIRGAGANVLTF.